This is a list of T cell receptor beta chains from one sample in a study of early T cells in non-severe SARS-CoV-2 infection. TCRdb ran MiXCR on the 5' RACE reads and lists one entry per CDR3 protein. The table includes just under 60,000 distinct CDR3 sequences, about 9.8% detected once. The sample consisted of whole blood. The receptor set was obtained from an adult who was a healthcare worker with PCR-confirmed SARS-CoV-2 infection or an uninfected control (not recorded which). Both conserved end residues are part of each CDR3. The D gene is left open where the match is weak. Rows may omit the clone size; those that give it use once, few, many or a size class.

V gene	J gene	D gene	clone size	CDR3 DNA	CDR3 protein
TRBV12-3/TRBV12-4	TRBJ2-7	NA	NA	TGTGCCAGCAGTCTCCAGGACGGTGGCTCCGAGCAGTACTTC	CASSLQDGGSEQYF
TRBV7-9	TRBJ2-5	NA	many	TGTGCCAGCAGCCAATCTCCCAGAGATAGAGAGACCCAGTACTTC	CASSQSPRDRETQYF
TRBV10-3	TRBJ2-7	NA	NA	TGTGCCAGCAGGGACGGCACCTACGAGCAGTACTTC	CASRDGTYEQYF
TRBV7-3	TRBJ2-3	NA	NA	TGTGCCAGCAGCGCAAGTCACACAGATACGCAGTATTTT	CASSASHTDTQYF
TRBV19	TRBJ2-1	NA	many	TGTGCCAGTAGTATCAGGGCCTCCTACAATGAGCAGTTCTTC	CASSIRASYNEQFF
TRBV4-2	TRBJ2-2	NA	many	TGTGCCAGCAGCCAAGTAGGTCGGGGCGCGAACACCGGGGAGCTGTTTTTT	CASSQVGRGANTGELFF
TRBV20-1	TRBJ2-1	NA	many	TGCAGTGTCCCACCGAGCTCCTACAATGAGCAGTTCTTC	CSVPPSSYNEQFF
TRBV7-2	TRBJ2-2	TRBD2	many	TGTGCCAGCAGCTCACTAGCGGCCACCGGGGAGCTGTTTTTT	CASSSLAATGELFF
TRBV4-3	TRBJ2-7	TRBD1	many	TGCGCCAGCAGCCTAGAGTACAGGGGGAAGTACGAGCAGTACTTC	CASSLEYRGKYEQYF
TRBV7-9	TRBJ2-3	NA	NA	TGTGCCAGCAGCCCCCCCGGGTATGCAGATACGCAGTATTTT	CASSPPGYADTQYF
TRBV7-8	TRBJ1-2	NA	many	TGTGCCAGCAGCTTAGCTACAGGGTTCGATGGCTACACCTTC	CASSLATGFDGYTF
TRBV4-1	TRBJ2-1	NA	few	TGCGCCAGCAGCCAAGTCGACATCGTGACCTACAATGAGCAGTTCTTC	CASSQVDIVTYNEQFF
TRBV5-6	TRBJ2-7	NA	few	TGTGCCAGCAGCCAAACCCCCACAGCTAACTACGAGCAGTACTTC	CASSQTPTANYEQYF
TRBV7-9	TRBJ1-1	NA	NA	TGTGCCAGCAGCTTCGTCGGCGGAGTTGGCGCTTTCTTT	CASSFVGGVGAFF
TRBV20-1	TRBJ2-7	NA	many	TGCAGTGCTCCCAAGGGGGTCTCGACCTACGAGCAGTACTTC	CSAPKGVSTYEQYF
TRBV28	TRBJ1-4	NA	NA	TGTGCCAGCAGTTCAGGGGTGGTTACGACACTGTTTTTT	CASSSGVVTTLFF
TRBV4-1	TRBJ2-3	TRBD1	few	TGCGCCAGCAGCCAAGCCGGGACAGCCCATACGCAGTATTTT	CASSQAGTAHTQYF
TRBV7-9	TRBJ1-4	TRBD1	few	TGTGCCAGCAGCCAGGGACAGTCAGCAACTAATGAAAAACTGTTTTTT	CASSQGQSATNEKLFF
TRBV27	TRBJ2-3	TRBD1	many	TGTGCCAGCAGCCGGGACAGGGATGCAGATACGCAGTATTTT	CASSRDRDADTQYF
TRBV28	TRBJ1-1	NA	few	TGTGCCAGCAGTTGGACGGAGAACACTGAAGCTTTCTTT	CASSWTENTEAFF
TRBV7-9	TRBJ1-2	NA	NA	TGTGCCAGCAGCCCGGGGGTACAGGGATCTGGCTATGGCTACACCTTC	CASSPGVQGSGYGYTF
TRBV12-3/TRBV12-4	TRBJ2-1	TRBD1	many	TGTGCCAGCAGTACCCCCCGCCCCGGGACAGGGTACAATGAGCAGTTCTTC	CASSTPRPGTGYNEQFF
TRBV28	TRBJ2-7	TRBD2	few	TGTGCCAGCAGTTATAGCGGGGAGGCCTACGAGCAGTACTTC	CASSYSGEAYEQYF
TRBV7-2	TRBJ2-5	NA	many	TGTGCCAGCAGCTTACAGTCCGCCGGCGGGATGAAGACCCAGTACTTC	CASSLQSAGGMKTQYF
TRBV10-3	TRBJ2-3	TRBD2	few	TGTGCCATCAGTGAGTCTCCTAGCGGTATGGATACGCAGTATTTT	CAISESPSGMDTQYF
TRBV7-8	TRBJ2-1	TRBD2	NA	TGTGCCAGCAGCTTACTGCCTAGCGGGGGGTCCACGCCCTACAATGAGCAGTTCTTC	CASSLLPSGGSTPYNEQFF
TRBV7-6	TRBJ2-5	NA	few	TGTGCCAGCAGCTTAGGAGCTAACACTGCGGGCCAAGAGACCCAGTACTTC	CASSLGANTAGQETQYF
TRBV7-9	TRBJ1-3	NA	NA	TGTGCCAGCAGCCAGGGGTCTGGAAACACCATATATTTT	CASSQGSGNTIYF
TRBV12-3/TRBV12-4	TRBJ1-6	NA	many	TGTGCCAGCAGTTTTTGGGGTTTGGGTAATTCACCCCTCCACTTT	CASSFWGLGNSPLHF
TRBV7-2	TRBJ2-3	NA	NA	TGTGCCAGCAGCGACCGGTCGACGGATACGCAGTATTTT	CASSDRSTDTQYF
TRBV5-1	TRBJ2-3	NA	NA	TGCGCCAGCAGCTTGGATGTACAGGAGCTTAGCACAGATACGCAGTATTTT	CASSLDVQELSTDTQYF
TRBV28	TRBJ1-2	NA	many	TGTGCCAGCAGTTTATTTGGACAGTCTAACTATGGCTACACCTTC	CASSLFGQSNYGYTF
TRBV7-9	TRBJ2-7	NA	many	TGTGCCAGCAGCTTAGGGCTGGTTTTGGACGAGCAGTACTTC	CASSLGLVLDEQYF
TRBV20-1	TRBJ1-3	TRBD1	many	TGCAGTGCCACAGGGGGCGGAGGAAACACCATATATTTT	CSATGGGGNTIYF
TRBV7-9	TRBJ1-2	NA	few	TGTGCCAGCAGCTTATCTAACTATGGCTACACCTTC	CASSLSNYGYTF
TRBV24-1	TRBJ1-1	NA	few	TGTGCCACCAGTGACTATCGGGACACTGAAGCTTTCTTT	CATSDYRDTEAFF
TRBV28	TRBJ1-2	NA	many	TGTGCCAGCAGACCAACAGGGCTAGCTAACTATGGCTACACCTTC	CASRPTGLANYGYTF
TRBV28	TRBJ1-1	NA	few	TGTGCCAGCACCTCGAACACTGAAGCTTTCTTT	CASTSNTEAFF
TRBV5-1	TRBJ2-7	NA	NA	TGCGCCAGCAGCCCTTCGGACGGCCCCTTAGCCTTC	CASSPSDGPLAF
TRBV29-1	TRBJ2-7	NA	few	TGCAGCGTTGATTTGGGTTACGAGCAGTACTTC	CSVDLGYEQYF
TRBV9	TRBJ2-7	NA	many	TGTGCCAGCAGCGTAGATTGGTTAACCTCCTACGAGCAGTACTTC	CASSVDWLTSYEQYF
TRBV7-3	TRBJ2-1	NA	few	TGTGCCAGCAGCACCGAAGCCGACACCTCCTACAATGAGCAGTTCTTC	CASSTEADTSYNEQFF
TRBV4-3	TRBJ2-2	NA	many	TGCGCCAGCAGCCAAGCGCGGAGTCCGAACACCGGGGAGCTGTTTTTT	CASSQARSPNTGELFF
TRBV12-3/TRBV12-4	TRBJ1-6	TRBD1	many	TGTGCCAGCCGAAAAAGGACAGGGCGAGGGAATTCACCCCTCCACTTT	CASRKRTGRGNSPLHF
TRBV18	TRBJ2-1	NA	few	TGTGCCAGCTCAATGGCTCCTCCCGCTAGTCCCTACAATGAGCAGTTCTTC	CASSMAPPASPYNEQFF
TRBV3-1	TRBJ1-1	TRBD1	many	TGTGCCAGCAGCCAAGGGGCAGGGGGAGGGACTGAAGCTTTCTTT	CASSQGAGGGTEAFF
TRBV6-2/TRBV6-3	TRBJ2-2	NA	NA	TGTGCCAGCAGTTACGTCCGGGGGGAGCTGTTTTTT	CASSYVRGELFF
TRBV20-1	TRBJ1-4	TRBD1	many	TGCAGTGCTAGAGGGGGGACAGCAAATGAAAAACTGTTTTTT	CSARGGTANEKLFF
TRBV6-5	TRBJ2-7	TRBD2	many	TGTGCCAGCAGTTCGGGGACTAGCGAGTCCTACGAGCAGTACTTC	CASSSGTSESYEQYF
TRBV6-1	TRBJ2-3	NA	NA	TGTGCCAGCAGTGAGGTAGCGGTAAAAACAGATACGCAGTATTTT	CASSEVAVKTDTQYF
TRBV6-1	TRBJ1-4	NA	many	TGTGCCAGCAGTGAATCCGGGAGGGCGGATAAAAAACTGTTTTTT	CASSESGRADKKLFF
TRBV7-7	TRBJ2-3	NA	few	TGTGCCAGCAGCTTAGATCGTTTAGATACGCAGTATTTT	CASSLDRLDTQYF
TRBV20-1	TRBJ2-5	NA	few	TGCAGTGCTAGTTTCAGCGTGGATGGTACAGAGACCCAGTACTTC	CSASFSVDGTETQYF
TRBV6-2/TRBV6-3	TRBJ1-4	NA	many	TGTGCCAGCAGCCGTGGATCTCTTGGGGAAGGAAAACTGTTTTTT	CASSRGSLGEGKLFF